The rows below give T cell receptor beta chains drawn from one sample of a study of blood T cells in healthy people across ages. One entry per CDR3 protein results from TCRdb running MiXCR on the 5' RACE reads. The sample has under 1,100,000 distinct CDR3 sequences; about 25% are singletons. The same data also contributed to another study, on T cells of mothers and their children.

The sequencing sample was made of blood. Receptors originate from a girl aged 2 to 9 in good health. The CDR3 runs from the conserved cysteine through the conserved F or W. The order of the fields is V gene, J gene, D gene, clone size, CDR3 length, CDR3 DNA, CDR3 protein. The D gene is left open where the match is weak. Some rows mark clone size as missing; the rest say once, few, many or name a class of expanded clone.

V gene: TRBV15
J gene: TRBJ1-3
D gene: -
clone size: -
CDR3 length: 17
CDR3 DNA: TGTGCCACCAGCAGGTTTCCGGGACAAACTTCTGGAAACACCATATATTTT
CDR3 protein: CATSRFPGQTSGNTIYF

V gene: TRBV7-2
J gene: TRBJ1-5
D gene: -
clone size: few
CDR3 length: 15
CDR3 DNA: TGTGCCAGCAGCTCGCGCCAATATACAGAACAGCCCCAGCATTTT
CDR3 protein: CASSSRQYTEQPQHF

V gene: TRBV7-2
J gene: TRBJ2-5
D gene: TRBD2
clone size: -
CDR3 length: 16
CDR3 DNA: TGTGCCAGCAGCTTGAGCGGGGGGGTTTTAAGAGAGACCCAGTACTTC
CDR3 protein: CASSLSGGVLRETQYF

V gene: TRBV29-1
J gene: TRBJ1-5
D gene: -
clone size: -
CDR3 length: 13
CDR3 DNA: TGCAGCGTAGGACGCGGTTCCAATCAGCCCCAGCATTTT
CDR3 protein: CSVGRGSNQPQHF

V gene: TRBV29-1
J gene: TRBJ2-7
D gene: -
clone size: -
CDR3 length: 15
CDR3 DNA: TGCAGCGTTGAAGATCTTGGGTACCAAGGTGGGGAGCAGTACTTC
CDR3 protein: CSVEDLGYQGGEQYF

V gene: TRBV9
J gene: TRBJ2-3
D gene: -
clone size: few
CDR3 length: 15
CDR3 DNA: TGTGCCAGCAGCGTCCAGGGCGGGAACACAGATACGCAGTATTTT
CDR3 protein: CASSVQGGNTDTQYF

V gene: TRBV5-1
J gene: TRBJ2-2
D gene: -
clone size: few
CDR3 length: 14
CDR3 DNA: TGCGCCAGCAGCTTGGGTATGAACACCGGGGAGCTGTTTTTT
CDR3 protein: CASSLGMNTGELFF

V gene: TRBV27
J gene: TRBJ2-3
D gene: -
clone size: -
CDR3 length: 13
CDR3 DNA: TGTGCCAGCTTATCCTTAGGCACAGATACGCAGTATTTT
CDR3 protein: CASLSLGTDTQYF

V gene: TRBV24-1
J gene: TRBJ1-2
D gene: -
clone size: few
CDR3 length: 14
CDR3 DNA: TGTGCCACCAGTGATCGTTGGGGATACTATGGCTACACCTTC
CDR3 protein: CATSDRWGYYGYTF

V gene: TRBV2
J gene: TRBJ2-1
D gene: TRBD1
clone size: few
CDR3 length: 16
CDR3 DNA: TGTGCCAGCAGGGAATCTCTAGACAGGGGTAGGAATGAGCAGTTCTTC
CDR3 protein: CASRESLDRGRNEQFF

V gene: TRBV28
J gene: TRBJ1-6
D gene: -
clone size: -
CDR3 length: 22
CDR3 DNA: TGTGCCAGCAGTTCATCACTAAAAGCAACAGGGCGTTGGAGCTCCTATAATTCACCCCTCCACTTT
CDR3 protein: CASSSSLKATGRWSSYNSPLHF

V gene: TRBV5-1
J gene: TRBJ2-7
D gene: TRBD1
clone size: -
CDR3 length: 16
CDR3 DNA: TGCGCCAGCAGCTTGGATGCGGGACAGGCCTCCTACGAGCAGTACTTC
CDR3 protein: CASSLDAGQASYEQYF

V gene: TRBV14
J gene: TRBJ2-1
D gene: -
clone size: -
CDR3 length: 12
CDR3 DNA: TGTGCCAGCAGCCAAGAAGGGGCCCGGCGGTACTTC
CDR3 protein: CASSQEGARRYF

V gene: TRBV28
J gene: TRBJ2-1
D gene: TRBD2
clone size: -
CDR3 length: 17
CDR3 DNA: TGTGCCAGCAGTTTCTTCATAGCGGGAGTTCGGCCGAATGAGCAGTTCTTC
CDR3 protein: CASSFFIAGVRPNEQFF

V gene: TRBV20-1
J gene: TRBJ2-7
D gene: TRBD2
clone size: -
CDR3 length: 17
CDR3 DNA: TGCAGTGCTAGAGGAATTGGACTAGCATTTGGCTCCTACGAGCAGTACTTC
CDR3 protein: CSARGIGLAFGSYEQYF

V gene: TRBV20-1
J gene: TRBJ1-1
D gene: -
clone size: -
CDR3 length: 14
CDR3 DNA: TGCAGTGCTAGAGATGGGGGGGCGAACACTGAAGCTTTCTTT
CDR3 protein: CSARDGGANTEAFF

V gene: TRBV12-3/TRBV12-4
J gene: TRBJ1-2
D gene: TRBD1
clone size: -
CDR3 length: 12
CDR3 DNA: TGTGCCAGCGACGGGACAGGCGGTTCCTACACCTTC
CDR3 protein: CASDGTGGSYTF

V gene: TRBV7-8
J gene: TRBJ1-3
D gene: -
clone size: few
CDR3 length: 13
CDR3 DNA: TGTGCCAGCAGCTTCTTCGAGGGGAACACCATATATTTT
CDR3 protein: CASSFFEGNTIYF

V gene: TRBV24-1
J gene: TRBJ2-3
D gene: -
clone size: -
CDR3 length: 14
CDR3 DNA: TGTGCCACCAGTGATCGCGCACCGGGTTTGACGCAGTATTTT
CDR3 protein: CATSDRAPGLTQYF

V gene: TRBV4-1
J gene: TRBJ1-6
D gene: TRBD1
clone size: few
CDR3 length: 14
CDR3 DNA: TGCGCCAGCAGCACCCGGGACAGGGGGTCACCCCTCCACTTT
CDR3 protein: CASSTRDRGSPLHF

V gene: TRBV29-1
J gene: TRBJ2-7
D gene: TRBD1
clone size: few
CDR3 length: 13
CDR3 DNA: TGCAGCGTCGCCGCTGACAGGGTCTACGAGCAGTACTTC
CDR3 protein: CSVAADRVYEQYF

V gene: TRBV6-1
J gene: TRBJ1-4
D gene: TRBD1
clone size: few
CDR3 length: 15
CDR3 DNA: TGTGCCAGCAGTACCTGGACAGGGGGCAATGAAAAACTGTTTTTT
CDR3 protein: CASSTWTGGNEKLFF

V gene: TRBV6-2/TRBV6-3
J gene: TRBJ1-2
D gene: -
clone size: -
CDR3 length: 16
CDR3 DNA: TGTGCCAGCAGTTACTCGCGGATAGAAGCTAACTATGGCTACACCTTC
CDR3 protein: CASSYSRIEANYGYTF

V gene: TRBV7-9
J gene: TRBJ2-5
D gene: -
clone size: -
CDR3 length: 14
CDR3 DNA: TGTGCCAGCAGCTTAGCCCTAAAGGAAGAGACCCAGTACTTC
CDR3 protein: CASSLALKEETQYF

V gene: TRBV4-3
J gene: TRBJ1-2
D gene: -
clone size: few
CDR3 length: 16
CDR3 DNA: TGCGCCAGCAGCCAAGATCCCCACGGAGCTAACCATGGCTACACCTTC
CDR3 protein: CASSQDPHGANHGYTF

V gene: TRBV12-3/TRBV12-4
J gene: TRBJ2-3
D gene: -
clone size: -
CDR3 length: 13
CDR3 DNA: TGTGCCACCCAAGGTGGGCTATGGTCTCCGCAGTATTTT
CDR3 protein: CATQGGLWSPQYF

V gene: TRBV25-1
J gene: TRBJ2-3
D gene: -
clone size: -
CDR3 length: 12
CDR3 DNA: TGTGCCAGCACAACGGGCACAGATACGCAGTATTTT
CDR3 protein: CASTTGTDTQYF

V gene: TRBV6-4
J gene: TRBJ2-7
D gene: -
clone size: -
CDR3 length: 15
CDR3 DNA: TGTGCCAGCAGTGTTGATTTTGGGGCCTCCTACGAGCAGTACTTC
CDR3 protein: CASSVDFGASYEQYF

V gene: TRBV5-5
J gene: TRBJ2-5
D gene: -
clone size: -
CDR3 length: 16
CDR3 DNA: TGTGCCAGCAGCCCTCTAGCTCGGGAGACCTGGGAGACCCAGTACTTC
CDR3 protein: CASSPLARETWETQYF

V gene: TRBV27
J gene: TRBJ1-2
D gene: TRBD1
clone size: -
CDR3 length: 16
CDR3 DNA: TGTGCCAGCAGACCACAGGGGGCCGTAGCTAACTATGGCTACACCTTC
CDR3 protein: CASRPQGAVANYGYTF

V gene: TRBV29-1
J gene: TRBJ1-6
D gene: -
clone size: few
CDR3 length: 13
CDR3 DNA: TGCAGCGCGCGTAGGGACGCCAATTCACCCCTCCACTTT
CDR3 protein: CSARRDANSPLHF

V gene: TRBV6-2/TRBV6-3
J gene: TRBJ2-7
D gene: -
clone size: -
CDR3 length: 12
CDR3 DNA: TGTGCCAGCTCCATTTCGAGGTTCGAGCAGTACTTC
CDR3 protein: CASSISRFEQYF

V gene: TRBV5-1
J gene: TRBJ2-2
D gene: -
clone size: few
CDR3 length: 15
CDR3 DNA: TGCGCCAGCAGCTTTGGGGGGACGAACACCGGGGAGCTGTTTTTT
CDR3 protein: CASSFGGTNTGELFF